The clone carrying this T cell receptor (beta chain) was counted only a few times. What it binds is unknown. Doses given second, at about 4 or about 12 weeks, were pooled. Sequencing was performed with immunoSEQ multiplex PCR; in TCRdb, only in-frame clones are kept and a portion is missing. The sample yields 78,000 or so clones, roughly 80% seen once. This CDR3 is built from 15 residues. CDR1 and CDR2 from the germline V gene are LNHDA and SQIVND (reference sequence). The germline V and J ends were trimmed by 5 bases and 0 bases, with 11 bases remaining between them. The data belong to a study of T cell responses to AZD1222 COVID-19 vaccine. General observations from the study: At study baseline, merely five or six AZD1222 recipients were seropositive. Donors skewed white British and female; clonal diversity was possibly underestimated. Repertoires were collected only later (after the peak T cell response had occurred).

The chain employs TRBV19 and TRBJ1-3; D uncertain. The source is an adult who received the AZD1222 COVID-19 vaccine. The sample here was peripheral blood, taken 28 days after the second AZD1222 dose. CDR3 nucleotides: TGTGCCAGTAGTCTTTTCGGATTCTCTGGAAACACCATATATTTT. Protein sequence: CASSLFGFSGNTIYF.